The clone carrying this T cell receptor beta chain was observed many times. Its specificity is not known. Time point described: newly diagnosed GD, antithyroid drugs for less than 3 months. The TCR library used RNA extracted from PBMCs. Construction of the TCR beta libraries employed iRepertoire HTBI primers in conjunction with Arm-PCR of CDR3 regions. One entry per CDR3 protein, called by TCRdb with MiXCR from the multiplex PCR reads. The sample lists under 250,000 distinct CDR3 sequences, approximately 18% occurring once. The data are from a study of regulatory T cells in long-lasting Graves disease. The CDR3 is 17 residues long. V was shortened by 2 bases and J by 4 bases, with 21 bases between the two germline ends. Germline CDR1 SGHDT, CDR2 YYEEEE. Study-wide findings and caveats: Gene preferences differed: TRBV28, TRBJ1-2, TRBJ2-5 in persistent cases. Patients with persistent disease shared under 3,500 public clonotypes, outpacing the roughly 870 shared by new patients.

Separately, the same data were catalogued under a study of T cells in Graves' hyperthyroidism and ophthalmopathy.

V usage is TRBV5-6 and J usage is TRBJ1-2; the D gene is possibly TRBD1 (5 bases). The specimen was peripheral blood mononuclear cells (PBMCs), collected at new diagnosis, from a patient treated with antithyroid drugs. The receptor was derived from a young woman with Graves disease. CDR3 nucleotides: TGTGCCAGCAGCTTTGCCCCTCCCCAAACGGGGCCCTATGGCTACACCTTC. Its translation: CASSFAPPQTGPYGYTF.